This TCR beta chain was observed in a study of cytomegalovirus exposure and HLA in healthy donors (dated by TCRdb to 2016 to 2017). Some background on the complete study: An earlier analysis of a few hundred of the donors reported over 250 Gb of sequence data and roughly 120 million unique TCR beta sequences obtained from 180 million or so T cells. To study patterns of TCR occurrence, a later analysis re-analyzed previously published TCR beta repertoires from 666 donors and added high-resolution HLA genotyping. The study was designed to test whether signatures of past pathogen exposure could be identified by cataloging public T cell receptors. Genome-wide SNP genotypes for about 55% of the roughly 670 donors were used in a later genetic analysis, which treated that subset as a discovery cohort. In the later analysis, no new phenotypic data were used to find candidate immune exposures; instead, reliance was placed on TCR beta sequences and their occurrence across donors. Using immunosequencing, the study profiled T cell repertoires from 666 subjects and related those repertoires to cytomegalovirus serostatus. To predict cytomegalovirus infection status, the study combined high-throughput TCR immunosequencing, statistical association of individual TCRs with disease status, and machine learning. All discovery cohort repertoires had been generated on a single sequencing platform. About 300 gigabases of sequencing data and 78 million or so unique TCR sequences were included in an early release covering around 650 HLA-typed donors. HLA typing included class I and class II loci at four-digit resolution. Of the 300 to 500 genotyped donors, less than 85% were placed in the genetic ancestry cluster associated with self-reported Caucasian donors. A separate validation cohort of over a hundred different subjects was used in addition to the approximately 670-subject first cohort. In an earlier analysis of roughly 540 of the donors, high-throughput TCR beta sequencing was used to judge whether each TCR beta V gene segment behaved as functional or pseudogenic. Donor age, sex, ethnicity and CMV serostatus were compiled alongside the repertoire data. Several DR-DQ haplotypes were treated as single units for association and clustering because of strong linkage in the cohort. Among several hundred genotyped donors of the cohort, an average of around 250,000 unique TCR beta nucleotide sequences was sequenced per donor, of which 15% to 20% were non-productive. The number of typed donors differed by locus: roughly 620-640 for A, B, C, DRB1 and DQB1; some 500 for DQA1; roughly 600 for DPA1; and around 450 for DPB1. The paper's findings and limits, for the study overall: Most CMV-associated TCR beta chains appeared to be HLA-restricted in a later analysis, and the HLA associations seemed to be driven largely by CMV exposure. Because the 87-base-pair reads could not distinguish some IMGT-functional V segments, including TRBV6-2 and TRBV6-3, those segments were excluded. In an earlier analysis of more than 450 of the donors, most TCR beta V segments were observed in productive rearrangements about 87% or about 30% of the time, broadly matching IMGT annotations. Linkage disequilibrium might explain the correlated functional status among segregating V segments, but an unknown experimental factor could not be excluded. Roughly uniform sequencing depth across donors was assumed in presence/absence analyses, although this assumption may not hold. The study gave a list of 150 to 200 TCR beta chains associated with cytomegalovirus. A cluster of highly shared sequence variants was judged likely to represent a technical artifact of the sequencing pipeline. V-gene and J-gene trimming of TCR beta chains was associated with a missense DCLRE1C variant in a later genetic analysis, and the association was replicated in an independent cohort. According to the authors, the approach could potentially be generalized to other disease states and immunological phenotypes. In vitro tests confirmed that a few of the cytomegalovirus-associated TCR beta chains recognize cytomegalovirus antigens. A further reported finding was that TCR beta sequences accurately predicted the HLA-A and HLA-B alleles for most subjects in the first cohort. This cohort had only TCR beta chains sequenced, and the lack of alpha or paired-chain data limited which features could be detected. In a later analysis, several top co-occurrence clusters were reported to appear linked to parvovirus B19, influenza, CMV and Epstein-Barr virus. In a later genetic analysis, fewer N-insertions in productive TCRs were reported among donors in an Asian-associated ancestry cluster than the roughly 640-donor mean. A later analysis found that HLA-associated TCR beta chains were more clonally expanded and had lower generation probabilities than equally common non-associated chains. Because some donors lacked HLA typing at each locus, the association tests relied only on the typed subset. At a false discovery rate of 0.05, a later analysis linked around 15,000 TCR beta sequences to specific HLA alleles. The classifier was reported to diagnose cytomegalovirus status with high specificity and sensitivity in both the original cohort and the validation cohort. The only immune exposure information available for the cohort was CMV serostatus. Across donors, most TCR sequences were observed very rarely, whereas some public TCRs were present in many individuals. In a later analysis, TCR association rates were found to vary across HLA loci, with the most associated TCRs seen for DRB1 alleles and the fewest for HLA-C alleles. When HLA alleles, especially DR and DQ, strongly co-occurred, TCR associations were difficult to assign to individual alleles. Seventeen rarely observed V segments, including chromosome 9 orphons, were excluded from the earlier analysis of about 600 of the donors because counts were too low.

Of note for this clone: The antigen it recognizes is unknown. No much larger clonotype is one base removed from it; base qualities were not supplied.

The cohort consisted of hundreds of healthy bone marrow donors. At the time of sampling, every cohort member was nominally healthy, though immune exposures that went unrecorded were likely present. The donor tested CMV seropositive and was one of the 289 seropositive cohort members. Every donor gave a peripheral blood sample, and the peripheral blood mononuclear cells from that sample were used for TCR beta sequencing. Genomic DNA extraction from the blood cell samples was performed with the Qiagen DNeasy Blood Extraction Kit. Library preparation employed the immunoSEQ multiplex PCR assay. A mixture of 60 forward primers for TCR Vbeta segments and 13 reverse primers for TCR Jbeta segments was used in the multiplex PCR. The CDR3 region of rearranged TCR beta genes was amplified from genomic DNA by a multiplex PCR assay. On the Illumina HiSeq System, the amplified TCR beta libraries were sequenced as 87-base-pair reads. The paper's processing steps were these. Across the 500 to 850 repertoires, a later analysis counted some 80 million unique TCR beta chains, approximately 12 million of which were shared by at least two donors. To remove PCR and sequencing errors, raw reads were error-corrected and collapsed into unique sequences using a nearest-neighbor algorithm that merged closely related sequences. Alignment of CDR3 sequences to IMGT reference sequences was used to assign V, D and J gene segments. For a sequence to be retained, at least a six-nucleotide match to both a V gene segment and a J gene segment was required. A rearrangement was called productive if the CDR3 had no stop codons and remained in frame with V and J, and every other rearrangement was called non-productive. Following IMGT convention, CDR3 was defined as the stretch from the second conserved V-encoded cysteine to the conserved J-encoded phenylalanine. The earlier analysis of about 610 of the donors excluded any sequence lacking an unambiguous match to a single V gene segment. In an earlier analysis of about 590 of the donors, a V segment was called functional when productive rearrangements were above 56.7%, and segregating when the standard deviation between donors exceeded 5%. A statistical classification framework was built for diagnosing cytomegalovirus status from the catalog of TCR beta chain sequences. V and J gene assignment, in a later analysis, came from comparing TCR nucleotide sequences with IMGT/GENE-DB human TR gene sequences. The TCRdist pipeline was used in a later analysis to assign CDR3 sequences and most-parsimonious VDJ recombination scenarios. In a later analysis, every TCR beta chain was defined by the combination of its CDR3 amino acid sequence and its V-gene family, and reads without a unique V-gene family were dropped. To address suspected cross-contamination and a sequencing artifact, a later analysis removed some 620 highly shared, low-generation-probability nucleotide sequences. In a later analysis, a clonal expansion index was calculated for each public chain from normalized within-repertoire ranks of inferred template counts. In a later analysis, generation probabilities were computed with a VDJ recombination model fitted to out-of-frame rearrangements, and the resulting probabilities were checked against IGoR. In a later analysis, hypergeometric tests were used to score TCR-TCR, TCR-HLA and TCR-CMV co-occurrence, with a repertoire-size bias correction applied to TCR pairs. To estimate false discovery rates, a later analysis permuted the HLA or CMV assignments 20 times. In a later analysis, co-occurring TCRs were grouped with DBSCAN, and TCRdist sequence similarity was added when clustering was performed within HLA-allele-positive subsets. For co-occurrence clustering, repertoires with fewer than 30,000 or more than 120,000 public chains were excluded, along with 4 to 6 repertoires with anomalous nucleotide sharing. What TCRdb holds here is the immuneACCESS table cut down to in-frame rearrangements. Part of the clones is not present; checked against another copy, under half of the missing clones reflect an unresolved V gene, and the others are unexplained. The D gene and trimming were derived from the DNA, and the V and J assignments and clone size from that table. The sample records 150,000 to 200,000 clones, approximately 71% of which are singletons. Less than 11% of the sample lies in the top ten.

The CDR3 covers 15 residues, taking in both the cysteine and the phenylalanine. CDR3 DNA is the only sequence kept; it has 45 bases, read in frame from the first base. CDR1 is given as MGHDK and CDR2 as SYGVNS, both from the germline V gene. V trim: 6 bases; J trim: 4 bases; unmatched bases: 7. Sequenced: PBMCs. The chain employs TRBV25-1 and TRBJ2-3, with TRBD2 matching 10 junction bases. This sequence originates from a man aged 30 to 45 in good health and CMV-seropositive. CDR3 loop: CASREAGGPADTQYF. Read as DNA, the sequence is TGTGCCAGCAGAGAAGCGGGAGGGCCGGCAGATACGCAGTATTTT.